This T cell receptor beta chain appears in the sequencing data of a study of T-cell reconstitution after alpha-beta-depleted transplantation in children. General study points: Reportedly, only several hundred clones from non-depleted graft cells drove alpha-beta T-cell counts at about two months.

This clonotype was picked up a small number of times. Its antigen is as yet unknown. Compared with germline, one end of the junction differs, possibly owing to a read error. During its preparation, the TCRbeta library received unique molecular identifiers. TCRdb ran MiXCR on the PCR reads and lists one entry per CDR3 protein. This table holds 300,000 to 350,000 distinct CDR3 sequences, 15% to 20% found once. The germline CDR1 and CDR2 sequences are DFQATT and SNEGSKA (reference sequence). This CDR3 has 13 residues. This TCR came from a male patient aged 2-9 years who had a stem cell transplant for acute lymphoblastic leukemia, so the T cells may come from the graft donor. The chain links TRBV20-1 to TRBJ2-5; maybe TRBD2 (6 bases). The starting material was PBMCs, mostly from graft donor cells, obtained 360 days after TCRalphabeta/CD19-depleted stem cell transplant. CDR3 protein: CSARGGLQETLYF. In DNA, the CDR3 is TGCAGTGCTAGGGGGGGACTGCAAGAGACCCTGTACTTC.